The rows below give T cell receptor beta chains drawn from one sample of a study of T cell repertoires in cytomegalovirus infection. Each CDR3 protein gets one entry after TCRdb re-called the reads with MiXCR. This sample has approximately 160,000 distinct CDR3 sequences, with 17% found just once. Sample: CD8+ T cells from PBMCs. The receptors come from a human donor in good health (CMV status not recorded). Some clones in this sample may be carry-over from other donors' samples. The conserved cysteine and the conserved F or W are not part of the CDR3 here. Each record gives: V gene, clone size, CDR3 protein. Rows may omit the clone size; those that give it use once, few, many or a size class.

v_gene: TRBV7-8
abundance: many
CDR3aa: ASSRTGTGNPGELF

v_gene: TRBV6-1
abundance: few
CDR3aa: ASSSGFQGTNPTDTQY

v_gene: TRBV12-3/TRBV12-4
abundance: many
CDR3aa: ASSSSGGITDTQY

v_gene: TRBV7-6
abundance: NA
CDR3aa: ASSWGQSLEQY

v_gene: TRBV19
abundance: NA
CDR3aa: ASQFAGVTEAF

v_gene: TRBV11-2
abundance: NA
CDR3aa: ASSLVSSGLQY

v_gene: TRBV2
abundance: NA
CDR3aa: ASRGRGYT

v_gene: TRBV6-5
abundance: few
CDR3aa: ASSYRTRDPTGANVLT

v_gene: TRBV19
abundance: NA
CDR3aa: ARGPLADHNEQF

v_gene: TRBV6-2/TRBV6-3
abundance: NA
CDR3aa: ASSPGTDRRNEQF

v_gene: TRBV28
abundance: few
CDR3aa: ASSFDGVDRKSYEQY

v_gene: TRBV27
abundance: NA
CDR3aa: ASSPTGTGYGYT

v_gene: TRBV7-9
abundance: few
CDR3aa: ASTPTENRVFSEAF

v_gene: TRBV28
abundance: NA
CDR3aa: ASNAAPGGLKTQY

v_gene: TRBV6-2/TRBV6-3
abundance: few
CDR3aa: ASALVGYYEQY

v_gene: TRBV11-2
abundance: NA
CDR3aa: ASRGQGPFFLT

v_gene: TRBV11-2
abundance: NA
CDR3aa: ASSPTGLGEAF

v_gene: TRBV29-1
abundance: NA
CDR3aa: SVDGGGDEQY

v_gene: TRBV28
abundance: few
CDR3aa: ASSPPRWRGSYEQY

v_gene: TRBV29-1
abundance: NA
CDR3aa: SVEGRNGYT

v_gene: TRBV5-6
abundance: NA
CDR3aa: ASSYPPGTGGAGQF

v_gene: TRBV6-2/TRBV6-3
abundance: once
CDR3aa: ASSLGPVAQY

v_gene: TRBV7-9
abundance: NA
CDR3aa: ASSLQLTGELF

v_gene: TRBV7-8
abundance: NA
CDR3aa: ASSPTGGREQY

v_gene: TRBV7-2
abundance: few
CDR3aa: ASSRDAGAGEQY

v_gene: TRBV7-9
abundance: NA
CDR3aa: ASSGQDAFEAF

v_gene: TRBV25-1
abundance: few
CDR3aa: ASSESGGRSPLH

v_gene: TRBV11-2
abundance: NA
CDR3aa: ASSLGAVYEQY

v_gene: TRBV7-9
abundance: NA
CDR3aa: ASSLGGPPYNEQF

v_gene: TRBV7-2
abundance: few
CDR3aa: ASSLEGRAPYNEQF

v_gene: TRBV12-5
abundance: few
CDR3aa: ASADSNQPQH

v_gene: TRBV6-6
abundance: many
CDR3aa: ASKAGTFAAEAF

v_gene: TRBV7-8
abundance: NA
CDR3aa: ASSRGGERKTQY

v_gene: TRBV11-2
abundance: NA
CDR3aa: ASTIGDSIYNEQF

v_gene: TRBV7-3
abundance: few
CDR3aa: ASSAELRGEQY

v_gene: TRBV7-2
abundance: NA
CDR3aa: ASSLVAGGPGEQY

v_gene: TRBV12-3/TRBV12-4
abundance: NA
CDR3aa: ASSLRSSSYEQY

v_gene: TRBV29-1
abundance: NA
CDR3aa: SVEDHGGTDTQY

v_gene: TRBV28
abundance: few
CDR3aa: ASKIGQGNEKLF

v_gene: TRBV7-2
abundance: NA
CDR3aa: ASSQPLMDLQGPEAF

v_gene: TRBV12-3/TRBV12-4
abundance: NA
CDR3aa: ASSFRVSGGPYNEQF

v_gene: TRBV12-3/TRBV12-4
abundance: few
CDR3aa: ASSLAQMNTEAF

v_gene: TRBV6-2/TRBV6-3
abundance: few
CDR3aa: ASSPAGILGGSYEQY

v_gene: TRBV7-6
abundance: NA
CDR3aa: ASSLGNSNIQY

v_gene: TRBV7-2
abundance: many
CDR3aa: ASSSGGGGYYGYT

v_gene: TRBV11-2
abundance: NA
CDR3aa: ASSLEGGSSYEQY

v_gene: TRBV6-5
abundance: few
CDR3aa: ASSQRDTQY

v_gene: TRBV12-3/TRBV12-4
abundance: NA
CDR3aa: ASSFGGPGYNEQF

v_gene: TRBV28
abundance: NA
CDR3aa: ASSFNRGLGYT

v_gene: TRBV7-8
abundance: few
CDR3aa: ASSLGLVWETQY

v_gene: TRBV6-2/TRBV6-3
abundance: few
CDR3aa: ASSYSSIWGAGNTEAF

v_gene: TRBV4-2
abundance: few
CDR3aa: ASSQDNRIANYNEQF